This T cell receptor beta chain is from a study of technical replicates of blood from four donors. V lost 3 bases and J lost 3, with 18 bases in between. This CDR3 comprises 17 residues. Germline CDR1 reads SGDLS; CDR2 reads YYNGEE. Sequencing was performed with immunoSEQ multiplex PCR; in TCRdb, only in-frame clones are kept and a portion is missing. The data contain 60,000 or so clones, roughly 89% of them singletons. The receptor was derived from a human donor in good health. Some clones in this sample may be carry-over from other donors' samples. Sequenced: PBMCs. This chain uses TRBV9 with TRBJ2-2; D is possibly TRBD1 (5 bases). CDR3 sequence reads: CASSAPMGRVDTGELFF. In DNA, the CDR3 is TGTGCCAGCAGCGCGCCAATGGGCAGGGTAGACACCGGGGAGCTGTTTTTT.